This T cell receptor beta chain was identified in a study of T cells in Graves' hyperthyroidism and ophthalmopathy (dated by TCRdb to the late 2010s). In the study overall: Peripheral blood samples were taken at initial diagnosis, before any treatment was given. A discovery cohort of approximately 97 patients, roughly 45 with Graves' ophthalmopathy and more than 55 with stable Graves' hyperthyroidism, was used to find distinguishing TCR V-J signatures. Prospective prediction of ophthalmopathy was tested in an independent validation cohort of 18 hyperthyroidism patients and 17 patients who later progressed to ophthalmopathy. The 95 to 100 discovery patients were randomly divided into training and test sets at a 7:3 ratio. The study also compared thyroid tissue and blood T-cell repertoires from more than 5 Graves' hyperthyroidism patients. Once sampling was done, hyperthyroidism patients were given methimazole at a starting dose of 30 mg daily, whereas ophthalmopathy patients were given high-dose intravenous methylprednisolone. The paper describes TCR Vbeta CDR3 sequencing of some 130 peripheral blood samples, made up of about 41 ophthalmopathy patients, approximately 76 hyperthyroidism patients and 17 progressor patients. Findings and caveats that apply to the study as a whole: In validation, progression to ophthalmopathy was predicted by the model with 70% to 71% sensitivity and roughly 72% specificity, a median of approximately 6.5 months before onset. No statistical method was used to fix the sample size in advance, and group allocation was not hidden from the investigators. A 13 V-J signature model separated ophthalmopathy from stable hyperthyroidism, with about 88% sensitivity and roughly 84% specificity in cross-validation and 80%/75% in testing. Blood samples also contained most of the expanded thyroid clonotypes (frequency above 0.001), which suggests that blood repertoires may reflect thyroid immune responses.

This clonotype was recorded many times. It has no known antigen specificity. The record has no base qualities; no much larger clone is one base away. In the ophthalmopathy patients, disease was moderately to severely active, with a Clinical Activity Score of 3 or more, a NOSPECS grade of 4 or more, and a duration of less than 3 months. Patients with uncontrolled infections, other autoimmune diseases, pregnancy or lactation were excluded. Diagnoses were based on clinical symptoms, serum thyroxine and TRAb, thyroid ultrasound and orbital computed tomography. PBMCs were separated from roughly 10 ml of fresh peripheral blood using Ficoll-Paque density gradient centrifugation. Total RNA was extracted with Trizol reagent, and quality was checked on an Agilent 2100 Bioanalyzer. The TCR beta CDR3 regions were amplified from the RNA transcripts. The TCR CDR3 was subjected to a first round of RT-PCR using the HTBI primer set and the Qiagen OneStep RT-PCR kit. The libraries were constructed in a second round of multiplex PCR and then size-selected and purified. Paired-end sequencing of the libraries was performed with 100 bp reads on an Illumina HiSeq2000. The paper's processing steps were these. Raw data were processed with SOAPnuke, discarding reads with adapters, uncalled bases, mean Phred below 15, or no exact constant-primer or identifier match. COPE v1.2.5 was used to merge high-quality paired reads, and clonotypes were defined as unique nucleotide sequences. Clonotypes were aligned to IMGT TRBV, TRBD and TRBJ reference segments using MiTCR v1.1. Analysis was restricted to V-J combinations with a frequency above 0.0001, which covered roughly 99% of repertoires. The TCS score was defined as F50 (clonal expansion) divided by E x V (chaos), with BLOSUM62-based TCRdist calculated between CDR3 peptides within each V-J. Welch's t-statistics and random forest reduced 500 to 550 V-J features to 13, which were used in a naive Bayes classifier (R e1071). TCRdb ran its own pipeline on the public reads, namely fastp trimming at Q25 and MiXCR clone calling, and kept in-frame beta chains. Every entry covers one CDR3 protein and lists the most common genes and DNA from its rows. V and J calls and clone size were set by TCRdb, not the authors. This sample is represented by about 520,000 distinct CDR3 sequences; less than 25% of them were singletons. The ten biggest clones cover about 11% of the sample.

CDR1 and CDR2, per the germline V gene (reference sequence), are DFQATT and SNEGSKA. Trimming takes 6 bases off V and 1 base off J; junction bases not matched to a gene: 8. The CDR3 numbers 14 residues from cysteine through phenylalanine. Just the 42-base CDR3 DNA is kept, in frame starting at base 1. The sequence was collected from a woman in her 30s with Graves' ophthalmopathy. The sample consisted of blood. The sequence joins TRBV20-1 to TRBJ2-7, and 8 bases in between align with TRBD1. The CDR3 amino acid sequence is: CSADRGDISYEQYF. The nucleotide sequence is given as TGCAGTGCCGACAGGGGAGATATTTCCTACGAGCAGTACTTC.